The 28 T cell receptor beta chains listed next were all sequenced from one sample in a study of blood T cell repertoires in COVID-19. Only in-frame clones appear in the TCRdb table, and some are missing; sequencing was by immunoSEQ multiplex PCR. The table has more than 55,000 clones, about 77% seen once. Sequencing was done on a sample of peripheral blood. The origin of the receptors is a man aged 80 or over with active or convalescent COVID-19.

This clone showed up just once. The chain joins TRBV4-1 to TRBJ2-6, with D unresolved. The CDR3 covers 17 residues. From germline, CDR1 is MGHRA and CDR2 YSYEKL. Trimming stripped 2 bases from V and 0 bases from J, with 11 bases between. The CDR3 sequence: CASSQTVKSSGANVLTF. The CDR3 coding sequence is TGCGCCAGCAGCCAAACAGTTAAAAGCTCTGGGGCCAACGTCCTGACTTTC.

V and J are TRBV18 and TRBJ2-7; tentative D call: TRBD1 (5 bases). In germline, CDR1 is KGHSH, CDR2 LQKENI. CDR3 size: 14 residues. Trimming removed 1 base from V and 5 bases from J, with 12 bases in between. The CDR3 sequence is CASSPRSQGHEQYF. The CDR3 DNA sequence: TGTGCCAGCTCACCACGATCTCAGGGTCACGAGCAGTACTTC.

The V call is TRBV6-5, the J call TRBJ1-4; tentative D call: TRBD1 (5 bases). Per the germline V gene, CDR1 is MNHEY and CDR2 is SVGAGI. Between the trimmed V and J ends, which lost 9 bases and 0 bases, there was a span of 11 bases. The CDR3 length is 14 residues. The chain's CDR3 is CASKTVATNEKLFF. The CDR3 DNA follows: TGTGCCAGTAAGACAGTTGCAACTAATGAAAAACTGTTTTTT.

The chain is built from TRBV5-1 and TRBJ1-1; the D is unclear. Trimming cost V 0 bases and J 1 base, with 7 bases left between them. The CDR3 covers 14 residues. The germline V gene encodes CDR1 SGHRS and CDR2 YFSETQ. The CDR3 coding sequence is TGCGCCAGCAGCTTGGCCGCCGGGAACACTGAAGCTTTCTTT. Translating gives CASSLAAGNTEAFF.

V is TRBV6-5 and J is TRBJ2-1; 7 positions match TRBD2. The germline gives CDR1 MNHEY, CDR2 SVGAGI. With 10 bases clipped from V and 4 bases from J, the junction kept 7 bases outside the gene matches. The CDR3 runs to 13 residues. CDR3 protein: CATTGTTYNEQFF. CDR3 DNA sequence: TGTGCCACAACCGGGACTACATACAATGAGCAGTTCTTC.

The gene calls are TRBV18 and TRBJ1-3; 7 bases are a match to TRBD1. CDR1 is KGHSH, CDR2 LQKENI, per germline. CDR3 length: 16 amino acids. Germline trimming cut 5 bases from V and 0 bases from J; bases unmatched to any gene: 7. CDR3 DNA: TGTGCCAGCTCAGTAGACAGGGCCGCCTCTGGAAACACCATATATTTT. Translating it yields CASSVDRAASGNTIYF.

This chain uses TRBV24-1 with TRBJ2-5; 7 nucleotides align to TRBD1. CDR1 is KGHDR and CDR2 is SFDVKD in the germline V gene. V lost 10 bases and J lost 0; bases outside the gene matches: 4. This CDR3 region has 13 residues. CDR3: CATMGQYQETQYF. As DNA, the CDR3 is TGTGCCACGATGGGACAGTACCAAGAGACCCAGTACTTC.

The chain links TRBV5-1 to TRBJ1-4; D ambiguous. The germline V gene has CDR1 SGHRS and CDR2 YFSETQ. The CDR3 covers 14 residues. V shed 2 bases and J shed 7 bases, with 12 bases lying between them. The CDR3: CASSLTVLSEKLFF. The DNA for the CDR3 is TGCGCCAGCAGCTTAACAGTTCTGAGTGAAAAACTGTTTTTT.

This chain's CDR3 is CASSFAVEETQYF. Here the CDR3 DNA reads TGCGCCAGCAGCTTCGCGGTGGAGGAGACCCAGTACTTC. The chain couples TRBV5-1 to TRBJ2-5; D is undetermined. From germline, CDR1 is SGHRS and CDR2 YFSETQ. Trimming shortened V by 2 bases and J by 5 bases, and 10 bases separated the two germline ends. This CDR3 has 13 amino acids.

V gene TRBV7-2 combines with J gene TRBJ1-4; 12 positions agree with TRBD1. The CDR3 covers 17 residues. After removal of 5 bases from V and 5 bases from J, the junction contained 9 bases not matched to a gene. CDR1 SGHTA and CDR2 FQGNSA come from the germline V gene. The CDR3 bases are TGTGCCAGCAGCAAACCGGGACAGGGGGCCACGAATGAAAAACTGTTTTTT. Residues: CASSKPGQGATNEKLFF.

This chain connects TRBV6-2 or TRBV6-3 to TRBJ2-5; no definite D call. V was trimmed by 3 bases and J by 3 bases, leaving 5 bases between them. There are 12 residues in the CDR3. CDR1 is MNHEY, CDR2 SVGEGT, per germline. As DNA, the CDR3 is TGTGCCAGCAGTTATTTTAAAGAGACCCAGTACTTC. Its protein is CASSYFKETQYF.

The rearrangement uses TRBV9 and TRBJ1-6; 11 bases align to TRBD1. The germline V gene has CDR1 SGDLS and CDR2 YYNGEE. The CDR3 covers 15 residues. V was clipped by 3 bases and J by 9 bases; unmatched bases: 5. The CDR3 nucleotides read TGTGCCAGCAGCGCACCGGGACAGGGGGGTTCACCCCTCCACTTT. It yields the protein CASSAPGQGGSPLHF.

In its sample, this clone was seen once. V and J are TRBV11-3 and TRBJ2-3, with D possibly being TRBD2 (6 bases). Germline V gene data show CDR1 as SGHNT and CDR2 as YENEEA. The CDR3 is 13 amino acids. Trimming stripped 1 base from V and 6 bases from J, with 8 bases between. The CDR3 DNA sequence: TGTGCCAGCAGCTTAGTTGCGGGGGATACGCAGTATTTT. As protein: CASSLVAGDTQYF.

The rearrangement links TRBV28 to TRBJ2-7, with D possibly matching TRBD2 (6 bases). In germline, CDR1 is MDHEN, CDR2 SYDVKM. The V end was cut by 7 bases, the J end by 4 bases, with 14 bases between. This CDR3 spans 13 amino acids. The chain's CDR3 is CASKMGGDYEQYF. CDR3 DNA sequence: TGTGCCAGCAAGATGGGAGGAGATTACGAGCAGTACTTC.

CDR3 in amino acids: CAISRLAGQTYEQYF. The CDR3 DNA follows: TGTGCCATCAGCAGACTAGCGGGACAGACCTACGAGCAGTACTTC. The chain carries TRBV10-3 and TRBJ2-7, with 11 positions matching TRBD2. CDR3 length: 15 residues. The junction had 6 bases not matched to a gene; V was cut back by 6 bases and J by 2 bases. Germline V gene data show CDR1 as ENHRY and CDR2 as SYGVKD.

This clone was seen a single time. Written as DNA, the CDR3 is TGTGCCAGTAAACAGGACAGTGGATATGGCTACACCTTC. It yields the protein CASKQDSGYGYTF. The V call is TRBV19, the J call TRBJ1-2, with TRBD1 as a possible D gene (6 bases). The CDR3 sequence is 13 residues long. CDR1 LNHDA and CDR2 SQIVND come from the germline V gene (reference sequence). Trimming shortened V by 7 bases and J by 5 bases, and 14 bases separated the two germline ends.

The CDR3, as DNA: TGTGCCAGCAGCTTAGAGTCCAGGGGGGTAGACGAGCAGTACTTC. Translation gives CASSLESRGVDEQYF. This chain links TRBV7-2 with TRBJ2-7; tentatively, D is TRBD1 (7 bases). Germline loops: CDR1 SGHTA, CDR2 FQGNSA. V was trimmed by 1 base and J by 5 bases, leaving 15 bases between them. The length of the CDR3 is 15 residues.

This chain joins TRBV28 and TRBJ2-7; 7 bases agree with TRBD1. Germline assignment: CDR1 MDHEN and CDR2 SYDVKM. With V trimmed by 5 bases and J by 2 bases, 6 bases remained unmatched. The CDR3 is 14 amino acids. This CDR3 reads CASSLYRGTYEQYF. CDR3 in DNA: TGTGCCAGCAGTCTGTACAGGGGAACCTACGAGCAGTACTTC.

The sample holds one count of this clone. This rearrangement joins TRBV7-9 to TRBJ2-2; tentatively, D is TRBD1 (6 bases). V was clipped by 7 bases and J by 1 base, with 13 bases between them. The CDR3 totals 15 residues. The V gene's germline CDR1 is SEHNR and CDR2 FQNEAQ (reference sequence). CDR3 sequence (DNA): TGTGCCAGCATTCCAATGGACAGGAACACCGGGGAGCTGTTTTTT. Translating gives CASIPMDRNTGELFF.

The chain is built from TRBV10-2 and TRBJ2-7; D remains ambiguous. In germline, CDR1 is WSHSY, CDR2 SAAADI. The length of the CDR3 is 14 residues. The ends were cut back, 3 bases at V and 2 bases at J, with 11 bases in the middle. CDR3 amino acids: CASSDRNGPYEQYF. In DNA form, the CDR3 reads TGCGCCAGCAGTGACCGTAATGGCCCCTACGAGCAGTACTTC.

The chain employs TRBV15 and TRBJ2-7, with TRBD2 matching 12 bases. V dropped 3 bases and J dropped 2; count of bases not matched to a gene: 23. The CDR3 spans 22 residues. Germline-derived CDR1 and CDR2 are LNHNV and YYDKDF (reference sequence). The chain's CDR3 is CATSRAPGWGTPSGRETYEQYF. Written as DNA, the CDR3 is TGTGCCACCAGCAGGGCCCCAGGTTGGGGGACGCCTAGCGGGAGGGAAACCTACGAGCAGTACTTC.

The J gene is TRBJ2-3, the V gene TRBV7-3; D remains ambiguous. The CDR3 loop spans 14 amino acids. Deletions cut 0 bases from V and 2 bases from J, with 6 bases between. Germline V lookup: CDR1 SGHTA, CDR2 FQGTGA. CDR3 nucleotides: TGTGCCAGCAGCTTAACGTACTACACAGATACGCAGTATTTT. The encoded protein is CASSLTYYTDTQYF. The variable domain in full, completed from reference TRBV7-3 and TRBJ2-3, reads GAGVSQTPSNKVTEKGKYVELRCDPISGHTALYWYRQSLGQGPEFLIYFQGTGAADDSGLPNDRFFAVRPEGSVSTLKIQRTERGDSAVYLCASSLTYYTDTQYFGPGTRLTVL.

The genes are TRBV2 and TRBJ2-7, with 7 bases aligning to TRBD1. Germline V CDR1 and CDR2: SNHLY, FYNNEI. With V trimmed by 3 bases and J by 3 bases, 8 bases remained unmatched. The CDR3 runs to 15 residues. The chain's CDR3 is CASSDSGTALYEQYF. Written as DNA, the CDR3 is TGTGCCAGCAGTGATTCCGGGACAGCCCTCTACGAGCAGTACTTC.

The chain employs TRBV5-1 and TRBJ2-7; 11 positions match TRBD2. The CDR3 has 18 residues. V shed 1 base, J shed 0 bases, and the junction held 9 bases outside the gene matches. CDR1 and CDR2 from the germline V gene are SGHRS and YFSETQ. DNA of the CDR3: TGCGCCAGCAGCTTGCTAGCGGGAGGCGCGGCCAGCTCCTACGAGCAGTACTTC. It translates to CASSLLAGGAASSYEQYF. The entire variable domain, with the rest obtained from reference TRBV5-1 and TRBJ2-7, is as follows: KAGVTQTPRYLIKTRGQQVTLSCSPISGHRSVSWYQQTPGQGLQFLFEYFSETQRNKGNFPGRFSGRQFSNSRSEMNVSTLELGDSALYLCASSLLAGGAASSYEQYFGPGTRLTVT.

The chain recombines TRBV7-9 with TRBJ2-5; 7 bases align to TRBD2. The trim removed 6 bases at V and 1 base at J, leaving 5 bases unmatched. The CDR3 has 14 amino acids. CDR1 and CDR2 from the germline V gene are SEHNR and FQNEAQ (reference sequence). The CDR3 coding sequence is TGTGCCAGCAGGGAACTAGCGTCCCAAGAGACCCAGTACTTC. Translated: CASRELASQETQYF.

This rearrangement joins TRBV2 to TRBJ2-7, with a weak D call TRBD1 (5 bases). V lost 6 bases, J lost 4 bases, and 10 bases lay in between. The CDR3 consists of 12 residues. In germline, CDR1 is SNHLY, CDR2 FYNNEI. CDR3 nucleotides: TGTGCCAGCAGGGACACTATTTACGAGCAGTACTTC. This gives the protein CASRDTIYEQYF. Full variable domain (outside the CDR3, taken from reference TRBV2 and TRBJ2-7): EPEVTQTPSHQVTQMGQEVILRCVPISNHLYFYWYRQILGQKVEFLVSFYNNEISEKSEIFDDQFSVERPDGSNFTLKIRSTKLEDSAMYFCASRDTIYEQYFGPGTRLTVT.

This CDR3 reads CASSRSVQTGSSYGYTF. The DNA for the CDR3 is TGCGCCAGCAGTCGATCCGTCCAAACCGGGTCGAGTTATGGCTACACCTTC. This chain uses TRBV5-1 with TRBJ1-2; D not certain. V was trimmed by 5 bases and J by 5 bases, leaving 25 bases between them. The CDR3 is 17 amino acids. Germline-derived CDR1 and CDR2 are SGHRS and YFSETQ.

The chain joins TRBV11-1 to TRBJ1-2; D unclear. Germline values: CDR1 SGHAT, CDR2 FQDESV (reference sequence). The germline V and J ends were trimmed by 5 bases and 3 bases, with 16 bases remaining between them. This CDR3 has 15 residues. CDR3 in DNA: TGTGCCAGCAGCCCCCTAGCGGAAACCCACTATGGCTACACCTTC. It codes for CASSPLAETHYGYTF.